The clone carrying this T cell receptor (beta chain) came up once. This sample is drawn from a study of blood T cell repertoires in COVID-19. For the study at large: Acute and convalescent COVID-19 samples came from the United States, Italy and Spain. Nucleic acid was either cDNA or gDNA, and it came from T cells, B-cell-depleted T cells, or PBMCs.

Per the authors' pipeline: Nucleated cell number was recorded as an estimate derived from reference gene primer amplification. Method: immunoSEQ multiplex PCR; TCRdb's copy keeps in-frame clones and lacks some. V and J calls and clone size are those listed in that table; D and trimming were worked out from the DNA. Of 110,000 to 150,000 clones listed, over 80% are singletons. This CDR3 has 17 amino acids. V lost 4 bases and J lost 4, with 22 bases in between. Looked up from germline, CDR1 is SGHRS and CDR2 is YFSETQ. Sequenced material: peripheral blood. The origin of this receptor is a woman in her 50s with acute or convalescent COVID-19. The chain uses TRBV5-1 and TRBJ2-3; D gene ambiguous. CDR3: CASSPPVGRTAPDTQYF. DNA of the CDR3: TGCGCCAGCAGCCCCCCCGTGGGCCGAACCGCCCCAGATACGCAGTATTTT.